Ten or more counts support the clone carrying this TCR beta chain. Its antigen is unidentified. CDR1 and CDR2 from the germline V gene are SEHNR and FQNEAQ (reference sequence). The CDR3 runs to 13 residues. V lost 6 bases and J lost 2, with 8 bases in between. TCRdb re-analysed the 5' RACE reads in MiXCR, keeping a single row per CDR3 protein. Of 100,000 to 150,000 distinct CDR3 sequences listed, 7.4% are singletons. This record belongs to a study of T cells after yellow fever vaccination. Study outcomes and limitations: Repertoires sorted by FACS could include abundant clonotypes that are contaminants from the bulk population.

The sequence was obtained from a man between 18 and 29 years old who received the YFV17D yellow fever vaccine. The specimen was CD4+ T cells sorted from PBMCs, collected more than 8 days after the first yellow fever vaccination. The V call is TRBV7-9, the J call TRBJ1-3; possible D gene TRBD1, 6 bases. This CDR3 reads CASSYRAGNTIYF. The CDR3 bases are TGTGCCAGCAGTTACAGGGCTGGAAACACCATATATTTT.